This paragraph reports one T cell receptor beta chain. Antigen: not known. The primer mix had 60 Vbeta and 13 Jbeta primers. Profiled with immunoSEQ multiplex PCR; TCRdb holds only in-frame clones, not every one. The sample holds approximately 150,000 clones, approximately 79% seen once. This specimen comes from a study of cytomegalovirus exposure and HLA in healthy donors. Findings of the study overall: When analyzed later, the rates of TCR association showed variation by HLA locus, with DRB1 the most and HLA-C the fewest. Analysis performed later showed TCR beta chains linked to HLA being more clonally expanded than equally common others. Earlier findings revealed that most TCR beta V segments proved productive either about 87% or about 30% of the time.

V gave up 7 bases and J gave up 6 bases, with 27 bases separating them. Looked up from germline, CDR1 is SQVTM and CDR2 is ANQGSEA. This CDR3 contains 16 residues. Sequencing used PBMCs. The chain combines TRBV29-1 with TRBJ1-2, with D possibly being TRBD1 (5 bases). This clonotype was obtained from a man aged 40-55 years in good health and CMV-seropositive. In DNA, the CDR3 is TGCAGCGCCGAAGGGCAGGGAGGAGGAAAATTACATGGCTACACCTTC. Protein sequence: CSAEGQGGGKLHGYTF.